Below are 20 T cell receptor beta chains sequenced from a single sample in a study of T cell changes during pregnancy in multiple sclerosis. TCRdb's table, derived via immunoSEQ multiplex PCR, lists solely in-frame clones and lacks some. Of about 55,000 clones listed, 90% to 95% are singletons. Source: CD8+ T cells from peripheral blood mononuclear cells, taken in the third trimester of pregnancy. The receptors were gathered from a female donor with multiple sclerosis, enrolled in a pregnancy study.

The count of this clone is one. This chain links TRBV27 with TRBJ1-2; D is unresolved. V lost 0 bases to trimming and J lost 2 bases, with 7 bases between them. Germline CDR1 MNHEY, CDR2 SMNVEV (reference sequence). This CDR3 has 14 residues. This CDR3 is CASSLSSGNYGYTF. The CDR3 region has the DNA TGTGCCAGCAGTTTATCATCCGGGAACTATGGCTACACCTTC.

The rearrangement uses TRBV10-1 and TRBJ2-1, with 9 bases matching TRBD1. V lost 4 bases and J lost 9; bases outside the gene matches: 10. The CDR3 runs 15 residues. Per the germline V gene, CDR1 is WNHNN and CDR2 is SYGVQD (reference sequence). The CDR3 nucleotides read TGCGCCAGCAGTGTGTCCGGACAGGGGTTATCTGAGCAGTTCTTC. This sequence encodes CASSVSGQGLSEQFF.

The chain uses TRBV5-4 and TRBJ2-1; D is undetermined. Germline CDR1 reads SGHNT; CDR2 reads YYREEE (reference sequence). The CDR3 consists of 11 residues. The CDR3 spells CGTTDSDEQFF. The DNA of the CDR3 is TGTGGAACGACTGATTCCGATGAGCAGTTCTTC.

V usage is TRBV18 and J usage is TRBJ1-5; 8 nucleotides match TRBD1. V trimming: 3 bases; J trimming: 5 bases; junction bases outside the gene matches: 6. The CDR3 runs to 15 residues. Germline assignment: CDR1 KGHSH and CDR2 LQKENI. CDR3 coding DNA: TGTGCCAGCTCACCTAGACAGGGGCCACATCAGCCCCAGCATTTT. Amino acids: CASSPRQGPHQPQHF.

CDR3 DNA sequence: TGTGCCTGGAGTGTACTCCAGGATATTGAGCAGTTCTTC. It translates to CAWSVLQDIEQFF. This chain uses TRBV30 with TRBJ2-1; D unclear. Germline-derived CDR1 and CDR2 are GTSNPN and SVGIG (reference sequence). The CDR3 covers 13 residues. V shed 0 bases and J shed 9 bases, with 12 bases lying between them.

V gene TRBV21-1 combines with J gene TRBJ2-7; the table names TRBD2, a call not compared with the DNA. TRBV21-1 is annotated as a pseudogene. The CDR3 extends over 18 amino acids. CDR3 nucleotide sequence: TGTGCCAGCAGGATGCTCCGGACTAGCGGAACCGCCTCCTACGAGCAGTACTTC. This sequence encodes CASRMLRTSGTASYEQYF.

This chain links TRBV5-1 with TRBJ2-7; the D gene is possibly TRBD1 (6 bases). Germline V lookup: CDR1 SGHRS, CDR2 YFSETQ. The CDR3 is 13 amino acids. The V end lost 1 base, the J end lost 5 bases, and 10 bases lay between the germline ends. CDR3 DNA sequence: TGCGCCAGCAGCTTGACAGGGTACCACGAGCAGTACTTC. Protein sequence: CASSLTGYHEQYF.

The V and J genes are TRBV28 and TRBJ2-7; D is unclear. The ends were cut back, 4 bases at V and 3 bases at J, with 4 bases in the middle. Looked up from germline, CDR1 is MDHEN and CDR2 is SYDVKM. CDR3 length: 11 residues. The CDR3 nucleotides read TGTGCCAGCAGTTCCATCTACGAGCAGTACTTC. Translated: CASSSIYEQYF.

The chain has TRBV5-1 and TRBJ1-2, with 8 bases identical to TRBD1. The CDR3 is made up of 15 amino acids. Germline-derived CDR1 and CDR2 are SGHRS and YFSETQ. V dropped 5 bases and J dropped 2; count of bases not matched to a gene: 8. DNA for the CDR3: TGCGCCAGCAGGTTCGTAGACAGGGGCAACTATGGCTACACCTTC. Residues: CASRFVDRGNYGYTF. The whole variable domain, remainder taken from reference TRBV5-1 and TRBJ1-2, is KAGVTQTPRYLIKTRGQQVTLSCSPISGHRSVSWYQQTPGQGLQFLFEYFSETQRNKGNFPGRFSGRQFSNSRSEMNVSTLELGDSALYLCASRFVDRGNYGYTFGSGTRLTVV.

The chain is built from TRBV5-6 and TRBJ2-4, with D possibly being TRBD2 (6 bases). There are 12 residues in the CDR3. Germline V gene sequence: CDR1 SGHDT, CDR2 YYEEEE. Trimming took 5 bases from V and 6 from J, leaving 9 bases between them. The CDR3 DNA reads TGTGCCAGCAGTCCCGGGAGAAACATTCAGTACTTC. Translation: CASSPGRNIQYF.

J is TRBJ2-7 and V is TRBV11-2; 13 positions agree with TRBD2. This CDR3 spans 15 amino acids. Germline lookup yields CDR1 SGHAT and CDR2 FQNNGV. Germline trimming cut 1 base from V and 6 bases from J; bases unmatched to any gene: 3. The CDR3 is CASSLALAGGGEQYF. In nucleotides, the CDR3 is TGTGCCAGCAGCTTAGCACTAGCGGGAGGGGGCGAGCAGTACTTC. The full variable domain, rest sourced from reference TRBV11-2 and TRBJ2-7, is EAGVAQSPRYKIIEKRQSVAFWCNPISGHATLYWYQQILGQGPKLLIQFQNNGVVDDSQLPKDRFSAERLKGVDSTLKIQPAKLEDSAVYLCASSLALAGGGEQYFGPGTRLTVT.

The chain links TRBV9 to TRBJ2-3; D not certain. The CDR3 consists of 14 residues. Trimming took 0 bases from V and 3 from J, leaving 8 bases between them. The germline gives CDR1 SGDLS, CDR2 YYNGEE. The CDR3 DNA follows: TGTGCCAGCAGCGTAGGGGCCCGGACAGATACGCAGTATTTT. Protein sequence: CASSVGARTDTQYF.

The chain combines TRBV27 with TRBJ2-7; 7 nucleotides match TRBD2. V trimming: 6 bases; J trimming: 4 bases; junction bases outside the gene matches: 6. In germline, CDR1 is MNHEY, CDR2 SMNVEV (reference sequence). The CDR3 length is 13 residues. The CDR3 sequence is CASSSGTTYEQYF. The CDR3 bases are TGTGCCAGCAGCTCCGGGACTACATACGAGCAGTACTTC.

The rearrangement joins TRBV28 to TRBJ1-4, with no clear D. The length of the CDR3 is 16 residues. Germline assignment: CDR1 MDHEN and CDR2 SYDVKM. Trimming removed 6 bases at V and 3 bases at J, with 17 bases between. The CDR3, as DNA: TGTGCCAGCAGCCTTATCAACACCAGATCTAATGAAAAACTGTTTTTT. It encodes CASSLINTRSNEKLFF.

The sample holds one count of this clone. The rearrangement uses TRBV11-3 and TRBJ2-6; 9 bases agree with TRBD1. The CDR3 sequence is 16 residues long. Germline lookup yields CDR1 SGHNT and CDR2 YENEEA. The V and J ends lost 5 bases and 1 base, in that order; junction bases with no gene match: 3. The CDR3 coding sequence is TGTGCCAGCAGCGCCGGGACAGGGTCTGGGGCCAACGTCCTGACTTTC. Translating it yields CASSAGTGSGANVLTF.

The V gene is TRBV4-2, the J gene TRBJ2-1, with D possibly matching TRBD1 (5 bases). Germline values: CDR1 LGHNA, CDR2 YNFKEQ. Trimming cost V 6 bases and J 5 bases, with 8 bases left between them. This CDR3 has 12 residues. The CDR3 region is CASRTDNNEQFF. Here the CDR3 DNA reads TGTGCCAGCAGGACAGATAACAATGAGCAGTTCTTC.

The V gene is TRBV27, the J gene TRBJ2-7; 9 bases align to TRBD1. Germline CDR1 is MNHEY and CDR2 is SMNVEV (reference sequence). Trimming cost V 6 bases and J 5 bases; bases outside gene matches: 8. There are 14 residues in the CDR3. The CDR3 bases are TGTGCCAGCAGCCGGGACAGGGATACCCACGAGCAGTACTTC. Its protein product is CASSRDRDTHEQYF.

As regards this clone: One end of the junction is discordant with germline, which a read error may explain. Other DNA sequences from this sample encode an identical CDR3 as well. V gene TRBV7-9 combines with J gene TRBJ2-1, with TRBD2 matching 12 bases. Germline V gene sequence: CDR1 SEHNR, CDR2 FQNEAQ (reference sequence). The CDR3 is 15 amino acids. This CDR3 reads CASSLAGGAYNEQFF. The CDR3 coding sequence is TGTGCCAGCAGCCTAGCGGGAGGGGCTTACAATGAGCAGTTCTTC.

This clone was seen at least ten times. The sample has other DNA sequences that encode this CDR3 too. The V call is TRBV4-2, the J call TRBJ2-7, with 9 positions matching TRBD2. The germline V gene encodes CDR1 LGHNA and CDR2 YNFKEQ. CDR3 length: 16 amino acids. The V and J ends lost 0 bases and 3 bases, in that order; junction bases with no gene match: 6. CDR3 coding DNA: TGTGCCAGCAGCCAAGATAGGGGTAGCGGGGGCTACGAGCAGTACTTC. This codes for CASSQDRGSGGYEQYF.

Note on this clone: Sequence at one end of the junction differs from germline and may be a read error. CDR3 DNA: TGTGCTAGCAGCTTAGAACCGGACCAAGAGACCCAGTACTTC. Translating it yields CASSLEPDQETQYF. The chain employs TRBV7-7 and TRBJ2-5; D not certain. The CDR3 is 14 residues long. Per the germline V gene, CDR1 is SSHAT and CDR2 is FNYEAQ (reference sequence).